This TCR beta chain stems from a study of blood T cell repertoires in COVID-19. Produced via immunoSEQ multiplex PCR; TCRdb's table is partial and in-frame only. The sample records roughly 300,000 clones, more than 75% being singletons. The sequence was collected from a woman aged 45-65 years with acute or convalescent COVID-19. Sequenced sample: peripheral blood.

For the CDR3, the DNA is TGTGCCAGCAGCTTTACAGGGGCCTCTGAAGCTTTCTTT. This encodes CASSFTGASEAFF. The chain joins TRBV7-2 to TRBJ1-1, with 7 bases identical to TRBD1. The CDR3 is 13 amino acids. After removal of 3 bases from V and 6 bases from J, the junction contained 4 bases not matched to a gene. Germline CDR1 reads SGHTA; CDR2 reads FQGNSA.